Listed below are T cell receptor beta chains from one sample, sequenced in a study of T cells in Graves' hyperthyroidism and ophthalmopathy. TCRdb re-analysed the multiplex PCR reads in MiXCR, keeping a single row per CDR3 protein. Of roughly 110,000 distinct CDR3 sequences listed, 15% to 20% were seen once; the top ten hold around 44%. What was sequenced was blood. These receptor sequences come from a woman aged 45 to 65 with Graves' hyperthyroidism. Both conserved end residues are part of each CDR3. A D gene is named only where the DNA matches it firmly. Only part of the rows carry a size: once, few, many, or a class if the clone is expanded.

d_call,clone_size,v_call,j_call,cdr3_nt,cdr3_aa
TRBD2,.,TRBV28,TRBJ2-3,TGTGCCAGCAGTCCGTCGGTAGGGACTAGCGGGAGTGGTGATACGCAGTATTTT,CASSPSVGTSGSGDTQYF
TRBD2,many,TRBV11-2,TRBJ2-3,TGTGCCAGCAGTCTAGCGGGAGTTGATACGCAGTATTTT,CASSLAGVDTQYF
.,many,TRBV20-1,TRBJ1-4,TGCAGTGCTAGACCGAGGACAGCCACGAGATATAATGAAAAACTGTTTTTT,CSARPRTATRYNEKLFF
.,few,TRBV24-1,TRBJ2-3,TGTGCCACCAGTGATTGGGTGGCGGGGACAACAGATACGCAGTATTTT,CATSDWVAGTTDTQYF
TRBD2,many,TRBV9,TRBJ2-1,TGTGCCAGCAGCCTCCAGCGGGGGGTTCCCTACAATGAGCAGTTCTTC,CASSLQRGVPYNEQFF
.,many,TRBV20-1,TRBJ1-1,TGCAGTGCTAGAAAGAGCCGCATGAACACTGAAGCTTTCTTT,CSARKSRMNTEAFF
.,many,TRBV28,TRBJ2-7,TGTGCCAGCAGTCCACAGGTGTACGAGCAGTACTTC,CASSPQVYEQYF
.,many,TRBV20-1,TRBJ1-2,TGCAGTGCTCGCCCACCCCAGGGATACAACTATGGCTACACCTTC,CSARPPQGYNYGYTF
.,many,TRBV19,TRBJ2-1,TGTGCCAGTAGTATAGGACTAATACATCATGAGCAGTTCTTC,CASSIGLIHHEQFF
TRBD2,few,TRBV11-1,TRBJ2-3,TGTGCCAGCAGCCCACACCCGGGACTAGCGGGAGCTATGCAGTATTTT,CASSPHPGLAGAMQYF
TRBD2,many,TRBV11-2,TRBJ2-7,TGTGCCAGCAGCCCCTCCCTAGCGGGAGCCGAGCAGTACTTC,CASSPSLAGAEQYF
.,many,TRBV18,TRBJ2-6,TGTGCCAGCTCAGCCAGTCGCTCTGGGGCCAACGTCCCGACTTTC,CASSASRSGANVPTF
.,many,TRBV6-1,TRBJ2-3,TGTGCCAGCAGTGAACCCCCTCGTGGTGGGGCAGATACGCAGTATTTT,CASSEPPRGGADTQYF